The 29 T cell receptor beta chains in this list originate from one sample, sequenced in a study of molecular identifiers for immune sequencing clone quantification. Via MiXCR, TCRdb re-called the PCR reads, giving one row per CDR3 protein. The data contain about 300,000 distinct CDR3 sequences, about a fifth of them singletons. The specimen was naive CD8+ T cells from blood, with Jurkat cell RNA spiked in. Subset in this sample: FACS-sorted CD8+CD4-CCR7+CD45RA+ naive T cells. The receptors come from a human donor in good health. Some libraries in this study had Jurkat cell RNA spiked in.

This clonotype was detected many times. V usage is TRBV2 and J usage is TRBJ2-7; possibly TRBD2 for D (6 bases). Germline assignment: CDR1 SNHLY and CDR2 FYNNEI. Deletions cut 4 bases from V and 1 base from J, with 8 bases between. The CDR3 is 13 residues long. The CDR3 sequence: CASSGGGSYEQYF. Here the CDR3 DNA reads TGTGCCAGCAGTGGTGGGGGGTCCTACGAGCAGTACTTC. The full variable domain, its missing parts supplied by reference TRBV2 and TRBJ2-7, is EPEVTQTPSHQVTQMGQEVILRCVPISNHLYFYWYRQILGQKVEFLVSFYNNEISEKSEIFDDQFSVERPDGSNFTLKIRSTKLEDSAMYFCASSGGGSYEQYFGPGTRLTVT.

In the case of this clonotype: A much more abundant neighbour one base away suggests this may be a read error. The V gene is TRBV7-6, the J gene TRBJ1-1, with D tentatively TRBD1 (6 bases). This CDR3 region has 14 residues. Germline CDR1 is SGHVS and CDR2 is FNYEAQ. CDR3 loop: CASSFAGANTVAFF. The CDR3 bases are TGTGCCAGCAGCTTTGCAGGGGCGAACACTGTAGCTTTCTTT. The complete variable domain, with remaining parts taken from reference TRBV7-6 and TRBJ1-1, reads GAGVSQSPRYKVTKRGQDVALRCDPISGHVSLYWYRQALGQGPEFLTYFNYEAQQDKSGLPNDRFSAERPEGSISTLTIQRTEQRDSAMYRCASSFAGANTVAFFGQGTRLTVV.

Concerning this clonotype: An end of the junction differs from the germline gene, which may be a read error. V and J are TRBV20-1 and TRBJ2-5; the D is unclear. CDR1 is DFQATT and CDR2 is SNEGSKA in the germline V gene (reference sequence). The CDR3 totals 14 residues. CDR3 loop: CGASSYEHQETQYF. In DNA, the CDR3 is TGCGGTGCCTCTAGTTATGAGCATCAAGAGACCCAGTACTTC.

At least ten counts were recorded for this clonotype. The chain recombines TRBV28 with TRBJ1-1, with D hard to call. CDR1 is MDHEN and CDR2 is SYDVKM in the germline V gene. This CDR3 comprises 11 residues. V dropped 4 bases and J dropped 3 bases, with 3 bases sitting between them. CDR3: CASSYHTEAFF. The CDR3 region has the DNA TGTGCCAGCAGTTACCACACTGAAGCTTTCTTT.

This clonotype has a handful of counts. V usage is TRBV12-3 or TRBV12-4 and J usage is TRBJ1-6; D call uncertain. V was shortened by 6 bases and J by 9 bases, with 15 bases between the two germline ends. The CDR3 consists of 14 residues. The CDR3 here is CASSPRPFGSPLHF. The CDR3 nucleotides are TGTGCCAGCAGCCCACGGCCCTTCGGTTCACCCCTCCACTTT.

This clonotype was seen at least ten times. This chain links TRBV4-1 with TRBJ2-4; unclear D gene. Germline CDR1 reads MGHRA; CDR2 reads YSYEKL. This CDR3 has 14 residues. The ends were cut back, 0 bases at V and 4 bases at J, with 7 bases in the middle. This chain's CDR3 is CASSQEDNKNIQYF. The CDR3, as DNA: TGCGCCAGCAGCCAAGAAGATAATAAAAACATTCAGTACTTC.

This clonotype came up once. Given a much more abundant clone one base away, this may be a read error. The genes are TRBV5-6 and TRBJ2-7; D is ambiguous. The germline gives CDR1 SGHDT, CDR2 YYEEEE. The CDR3 consists of 14 residues. Trimming cost V 4 bases and J 2 bases, with 13 bases left between them. The CDR3 loop reads CASSTQVYTYEQYF. The CDR3 DNA is TGTGCCAGCAGCACCCAGGTCTACACCTACGAGCAGTACTTC.

This clonotype was observed at least ten times. The rearrangement joins TRBV5-1 to TRBJ1-1; TRBD1 might be the D (6 bases). Trimming cost V 0 bases and J 11 bases, with 14 bases left between them. The CDR3 covers 13 residues. In germline, CDR1 is SGHRS, CDR2 YFSETQ. The CDR3 DNA is TGCGCCAGCAGCTTGGATTACGGGGGGCTGGCTTTCTTT. This translates into CASSLDYGGLAFF.

This clonotype was picked up many times. The rearrangement joins TRBV12-3 or TRBV12-4 to TRBJ1-1; TRBD1 is a possible D gene (5 bases). The CDR3 is 17 amino acids. V was shortened by 3 bases and J by 3 bases, with 20 bases between the two germline ends. The DNA of the CDR3 is TGTGCCAGCAGTTTCGAGGCGGGGCTGATAAAGGACACTGAAGCTTTCTTT. Amino acid sequence: CASSFEAGLIKDTEAFF.

Note on this clonotype: A much larger clone lies one base from this, so it may be a read error. This chain joins TRBV7-9 and TRBJ2-5; D is unresolved. Germline V gene lookup returns CDR1 SEHNR and CDR2 FQNEAQ (reference sequence). This CDR3 has 14 amino acids. The CDR3: CASSPRSRQETRYF. DNA of the CDR3: TGTGCCAGCAGCCCCCGTAGTAGGCAAGAGACCCGGTACTTC. The whole variable domain, filled in from reference TRBV7-9 and TRBJ2-5, reads DTGVSQNPRHKITKRGQNVTFRCDPISEHNRLYWYRQTLGQGPEFLTYFQNEAQLEKSRLLSDRFSAERPKGSFSTLEIQRTEQGDSAMYLCASSPRSRQETRYFGPGTRLLVL.

To note about this clonotype: Since a much larger clone is just one base distant, this may be a read error. The chain carries TRBV30 and TRBJ2-7; TRBD1 might be the D (6 bases). The germline V gene encodes CDR1 GTSNPN and CDR2 SVGIG (reference sequence). This CDR3 region has 12 residues. The chain's CDR3 is CAWGVAGVEQYF. The CDR3, as DNA: TGTGCCTGGGGTGTAGCAGGGGTCGAGCAGTACTTC. Full variable domain (remainder filled in from reference TRBV30 and TRBJ2-7): SQTIHQWPATLVQPVGSPLSLECTVEGTSNPNLYWYRQAAGRGLQLLFYSVGIGQISSEVPQNLSASRPQDRQFILSSKKLLLSDSGFYLCAWGVAGVEQYFGPGTRLTVT.

This clonotype was counted between two and nine times. CDR3: CASSPPNRVNTEAFF. CDR3 nucleotide sequence: TGTGCCAGCAGCCCTCCGAACAGGGTGAACACTGAAGCTTTCTTT. This chain joins TRBV7-9 and TRBJ1-1; tentatively, D is TRBD1 (6 bases). The V gene's germline CDR1 is SEHNR and CDR2 FQNEAQ (reference sequence). The CDR3 consists of 15 residues. The ends were cut back, 5 bases at V and 0 bases at J, with 13 bases in the middle.

The chain uses TRBV2 and TRBJ1-1; D is uncertain. The CDR3 spans 12 residues. Per germline, CDR1 SNHLY and CDR2 FYNNEI. The V gene lost 10 bases and the J gene lost 4 bases, with 13 bases spanning the gap. The CDR3 sequence is CATPPGITEAFF. The CDR3 DNA is TGTGCCACCCCCCCGGGGATCACTGAAGCTTTCTTT.

As for this clonotype: A read error is possible here, since a much larger clone lies one base away. The rearrangement uses TRBV5-6 and TRBJ1-1; no clear D gene. This CDR3 spans 15 amino acids. CDR1 is SGHDT and CDR2 is YYEEEE in the germline V gene. The CDR3 DNA is TGTGCCAGCAGCTTGGAAGGCGGAATGAACGCTGAAGCTTTCTTT. This translates into CASSLEGGMNAEAFF. The full variable domain, its missing parts supplied by reference TRBV5-6 and TRBJ1-1, is DAGVTQSPTHLIKTRGQQVTLRCSPKSGHDTVSWYQQALGQGPQFIFQYYEEEERQRGNFPDRFSGHQFPNYSSELNVNALLLGDSALYLCASSLEGGMNAEAFFGQGTRLTVV.

A word on this clonotype: A much larger clone differs by one base, so this may be a read error. V usage is TRBV30 and J usage is TRBJ1-1; perhaps TRBD1 as D (6 bases). CDR1 GTSNPN and CDR2 SVGIG come from the germline V gene (reference sequence). The length of the CDR3 is 15 residues. V was clipped by 4 bases and J by 5 bases, with 20 bases between them. CDR3 region: CAWNTGSESGTEAFF. Here the CDR3 DNA reads TGTGCCTGGAATACAGGGAGTGAGAGTGGGACTGAAGCTTTCTTT.

This chain joins TRBV29-1 and TRBJ2-5; D remains unclear. V lost 0 bases and J 4 bases, leaving 3 bases between the germline ends. Germline loops: CDR1 SQVTM, CDR2 ANQGSEA. The CDR3 runs to 11 residues. The CDR3 DNA sequence: TGCAGCGTTGAAGATAGAGAGACCCAGTACTTC. Translating gives CSVEDRETQYF.

This chain links TRBV19 with TRBJ2-7; no reliable D call. This CDR3 spans 13 amino acids. Germline-derived CDR1 and CDR2 are LNHDA and SQIVND (reference sequence). V was shortened by 4 bases and J by 3 bases, with 10 bases between the two germline ends. DNA of the CDR3: TGTGCCAGTAGTAGCGACCTCGGCTACGAGCAGTACTTC. It specifies CASSSDLGYEQYF.

Many counts were recorded for this clonotype. V gene TRBV4-3 combines with J gene TRBJ2-7; D is ambiguous. V was shortened by 1 base and J by 3 bases, with 10 bases between the two germline ends. This CDR3 has 14 residues. Germline V lookup: CDR1 LGHNA, CDR2 YSLEER. Here the CDR3 reads CASSQVVSNYEQYF. Here the CDR3 DNA reads TGCGCCAGCAGCCAAGTAGTATCTAACTACGAGCAGTACTTC.

The sample holds one count of this clonotype. A much larger clone differs by one base, so this may be a read error. The gene calls are TRBV29-1 and TRBJ2-2; 8 nucleotides match TRBD2. Germline V gene sequence: CDR1 SQVTM, CDR2 ANQGSEA. The CDR3 consists of 12 residues. CDR3 protein: CSVVLPSGGLFF. The CDR3, as DNA: TGCAGCGTTGTTTTGCCCAGCGGGGGGCTGTTTTTT.

Turning to this clonotype: This sequence may be a read error, since a much larger clone differs from it by one base. The rearrangement links TRBV7-9 to TRBJ2-1; 9 nucleotides match TRBD2. The V gene's germline CDR1 is SEHNR and CDR2 FQNEAQ (reference sequence). CDR3 length: 16 residues. CDR3 sequence: CTSSLLAGNSYNEQFF. The CDR3, as DNA: TGTACCAGCAGCCTACTAGCGGGTAACTCCTACAATGAGCAGTTCTTC.

This clonotype has just a few counts. This chain joins TRBV6-6 and TRBJ2-7, with 14 bases fitting TRBD2. With V trimmed by 0 bases and J by 5 bases, 6 bases remained unmatched. Germline V gene sequence: CDR1 MNHNY, CDR2 SVGAGI (reference sequence). This CDR3 comprises 17 residues. CDR3 coding DNA: TGTGCCAGCAGTTACTCTATCCGGGGACTAGCGGGAGACGAGCAGTACTTC. Translating gives CASSYSIRGLAGDEQYF.

This clonotype was found once. This sequence may be a read error, since a much larger clone differs from it by one base. This chain joins TRBV7-6 and TRBJ2-3; 11 bases agree with TRBD2. Germline V gene lookup returns CDR1 SGHVS and CDR2 FNYEAQ. The CDR3 spans 16 residues. DNA of the CDR3: TGTGCCGGCAGCCGAAGACTAGCGGGGACCACAGATACGCAGTATTTT. Protein sequence: CAGSRRLAGTTDTQYF. Variable domain in full (rest from reference TRBV7-6 and TRBJ2-3): GAGVSQSPRYKVTKRGQDVALRCDPISGHVSLYWYRQALGQGPEFLTYFNYEAQQDKSGLPNDRFSAERPEGSISTLTIQRTEQRDSAMYRCAGSRRLAGTTDTQYFGPGTRLTVL.

This clonotype was seen a few times. With a much larger clone just one base away, this may be a read error. The rearrangement joins TRBV7-9 to TRBJ2-3; possibly TRBD2 for D (6 bases). CDR3 length: 18 residues. CDR1 is SEHNR and CDR2 is FQNEAQ in the germline V gene (reference sequence). Trimming stripped 4 bases from V and 4 bases from J, with 24 bases between. The CDR3 here is CASSWLEGGTLDADTQYF. As DNA, the CDR3 is TGTGCCAGCAGCTGGTTAGAGGGAGGCACGTTGGACGCAGATACGCAGTATTTT.

This clonotype was seen a handful of times. The CDR3 loop reads CASSFSEDTGELFF. For the CDR3, the DNA is TGTGCCAGCAGTTTTTCCGAGGATACCGGGGAGCTGTTTTTT. The chain recombines TRBV12-3 or TRBV12-4 with TRBJ2-2; D not certain. V was cut by 3 bases and J by 5 bases, with 10 bases left in between. The CDR3 runs 14 residues.

The rearrangement links TRBV6-2 or TRBV6-3 to TRBJ2-7; no firm D call. Germline CDR1 and CDR2: MNHEY and SVGEGT. The CDR3 spans 12 residues. V was clipped by 4 bases and J by 4 bases, with 8 bases between them. This CDR3 reads CASSSSVYEQYF. As DNA, the CDR3 is TGTGCCAGCAGTTCTTCCGTTTACGAGCAGTACTTC.

The J gene is TRBJ2-5, the V gene TRBV25-1; tentative D call: TRBD1 (6 bases). Germline CDR1 and CDR2: MGHDK and SYGVNS. V was cut by 9 bases and J by 2 bases, with 10 bases left in between. CDR3 size: 12 residues. This CDR3 reads CARGTWQETQYF. For the CDR3, the DNA is TGTGCCAGAGGGACATGGCAAGAGACCCAGTACTTC.

V gene TRBV4-3 combines with J gene TRBJ2-2; 10 bases map to TRBD2. Germline CDR1 and CDR2: LGHNA and YSLEER. Trimming took 2 bases from V and 5 from J; bases not matched to a gene: 20. This CDR3 is 21 amino acids long. CDR3 nucleotides: TGCGCCAGCAGCCAATCAATGCGGGACATACCTTCTAGCGGGAGAACCGGGGAGCTGTTTTTT. Its protein product is CASSQSMRDIPSSGRTGELFF.

This clonotype was recorded a few times. A much more abundant neighbour one base away suggests this may be a read error. This chain links TRBV7-8 with TRBJ1-4, with no clear D. Trimming took 1 base from V and 8 from J, leaving 11 bases between them. CDR1 is SGHVS and CDR2 is FQNEAQ in the germline V gene. The CDR3 runs to 14 residues. CDR3 region: CASSLGGLEEKLFF. The DNA of the CDR3 is TGTGCCAGCAGCTTAGGAGGACTTGAGGAAAAACTGTTTTTT.

This chain links TRBV20-1 with TRBJ2-7; 7 bases align to TRBD2. From germline, CDR1 is DFQATT and CDR2 SNEGSKA (reference sequence). The CDR3 spans 15 residues. The J segment lost 2 bases and the V segment lost 0 bases, leaving 7 bases of the junction unmatched. The CDR3 loop reads CSAREVGGYTYEQYF. The CDR3 DNA reads TGCAGTGCTAGAGAAGTGGGGGGGTACACCTACGAGCAGTACTTC.